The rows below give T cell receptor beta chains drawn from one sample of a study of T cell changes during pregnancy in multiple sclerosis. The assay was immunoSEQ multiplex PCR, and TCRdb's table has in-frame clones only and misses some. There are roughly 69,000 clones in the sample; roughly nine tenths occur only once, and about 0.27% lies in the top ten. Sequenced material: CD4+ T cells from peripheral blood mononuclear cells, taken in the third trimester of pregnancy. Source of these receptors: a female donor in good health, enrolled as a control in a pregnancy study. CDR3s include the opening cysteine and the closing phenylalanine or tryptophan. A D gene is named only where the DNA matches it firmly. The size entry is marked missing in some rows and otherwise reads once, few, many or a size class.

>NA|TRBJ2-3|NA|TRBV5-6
TGTGCCAGCACCTCCCCAGCCAGGGGCACAGATACGCAGTATTTT
CASTSPARGTDTQYF
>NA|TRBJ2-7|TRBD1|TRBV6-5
TGTGCCAGCAGTACAGGGGGCGGCTACGAGCAGTACTTC
CASSTGGGYEQYF
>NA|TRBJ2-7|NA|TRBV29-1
TGCAGCGTCGCCGGGAACTCCTACGAGCAGTACTTC
CSVAGNSYEQYF
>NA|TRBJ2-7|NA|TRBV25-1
TGTGCCAGCAGTGGGCGGACTGGGAGCTCCTACGAGCAGTACTTC
CASSGRTGSSYEQYF
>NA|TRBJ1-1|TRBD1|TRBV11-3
TGTGCCAGCAGCCTCGAGGGGGCAAGAACTGAAGCTTTCTTT
CASSLEGARTEAFF
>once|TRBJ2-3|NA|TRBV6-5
TGTGCCAGCAGGAGACAGGCTAGCACAGATACGCAGTATTTT
CASRRQASTDTQYF
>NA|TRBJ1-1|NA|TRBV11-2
TGTGCCAGCAGCTTAGTGGGCACGGGTCGGGGTGAAGCTTTCTTT
CASSLVGTGRGEAFF
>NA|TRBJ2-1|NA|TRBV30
TGTGCCTGGAGTGTACGACGAGACAGCTACTACAATGAGCAGTTCTTC
CAWSVRRDSYYNEQFF
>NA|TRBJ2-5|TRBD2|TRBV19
TGTGCCAGTAGTATAACCAGGGCGGGGGGCGGAGAGACCCAGTACTTC
CASSITRAGGGETQYF
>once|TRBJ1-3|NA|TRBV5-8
TGTGCCAGCAGCTTGGAAGGGGGGGCATATAACTCTGGAAACACCATATATTTT
CASSLEGGAYNSGNTIYF
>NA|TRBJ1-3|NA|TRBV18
TGTGCCAGCTCACGAGAGGGCTCTGGAAACACCATATATTTT
CASSREGSGNTIYF
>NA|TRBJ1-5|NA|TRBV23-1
TGCGCCTCTGGGGGGGATAGCAATCAGCCCCAGCATTTT
CASGGDSNQPQHF
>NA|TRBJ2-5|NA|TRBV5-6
TGTGCCAGCAGCTTATTAGAAGAGACCCAGTACTTC
CASSLLEETQYF
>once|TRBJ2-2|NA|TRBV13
TGTGCCAGCAGCTTAGGCCGGGGAGGGGGAACCCAGAACACCGGGGAGCTGTTTTTT
CASSLGRGGGTQNTGELFF
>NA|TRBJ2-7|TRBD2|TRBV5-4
TGTGCCAGCAGCTTGGGGGTCCTAGCGGGGGCCTCCTACGAGCAGTACTTC
CASSLGVLAGASYEQYF
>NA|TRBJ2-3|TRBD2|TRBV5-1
TGCGCCAGCAGCTTGGCTGGTGGCGGGGGGACCACAGATACGCAGTATTTT
CASSLAGGGGTTDTQYF
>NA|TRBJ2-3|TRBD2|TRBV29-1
TGCAGCGTTGTTCTAGCGGGGATCACAGATACGCAGTATTTT
CSVVLAGITDTQYF
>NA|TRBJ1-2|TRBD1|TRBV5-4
TGTGCCAGCAGCGCCGGGACAGGCTATGGCTACACCTTC
CASSAGTGYGYTF
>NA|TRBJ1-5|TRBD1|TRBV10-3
TGTGCCATCAGAGAAGACAGGGCCAATCAGCCCCAGCATTTT
CAIREDRANQPQHF
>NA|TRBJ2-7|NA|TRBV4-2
TGTGCCAGCAGCGGGGACTTAAACTACGAGCAGTACTTC
CASSGDLNYEQYF
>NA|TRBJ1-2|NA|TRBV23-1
TGCGCCAGCAGTCTTGACCAGCGGCCTTACTATGGCTACACCTTC
CASSLDQRPYYGYTF
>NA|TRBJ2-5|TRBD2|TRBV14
TGTGCCAGCAGCCAAGATCCCCTAGCGGCGGGGACCCAGTACTTC
CASSQDPLAAGTQYF
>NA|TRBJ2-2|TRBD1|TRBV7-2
TGTGCCAGCTTTCGGATAGGGGGCGCGGTCGGGGAGCTGTTTTTT
CASFRIGGAVGELFF
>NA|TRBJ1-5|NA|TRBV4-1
TGCGCCAGCAGCCATACCCCCGGGAGTCAATCGATTCAGCCCCAGCATTTT
CASSHTPGSQSIQPQHF
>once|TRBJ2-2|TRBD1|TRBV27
TGTGCCAGCAGTAGACAGGGAACGAACACCGGGGAGCTGTTTTTT
CASSRQGTNTGELFF
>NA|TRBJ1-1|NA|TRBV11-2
TGTGCCAGCAGCTTAGCGAGGAACACTGAAGCTTTCTTT
CASSLARNTEAFF
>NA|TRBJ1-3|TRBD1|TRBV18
TGTGCCAGCACCGGGACAGGAACCTCACCCTCCTCTGGAAACACCATATATTTT
CASTGTGTSPSSGNTIYF
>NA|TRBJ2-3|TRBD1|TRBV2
TGTGCCAGCAGTTCCGACAGGGACACTAGCACAGATACGCAGTATTTT
CASSSDRDTSTDTQYF
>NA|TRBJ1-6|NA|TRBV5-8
TGTGCCAGCACCCTCACCCAGGGCGCGATCGGGAATTCACCCCTCCACTTT
CASTLTQGAIGNSPLHF
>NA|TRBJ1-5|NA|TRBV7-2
TGTGCCAGCAGCCCCGGACAGCCGGTTGAGCCCCAGCATTTT
CASSPGQPVEPQHF
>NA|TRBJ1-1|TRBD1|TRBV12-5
TGTGCTAGTGGACGACAGGGGAACACTGAAGCTTTCTTT
CASGRQGNTEAFF
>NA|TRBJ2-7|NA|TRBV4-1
TGCGCCAGCAGCCAAGAGCAGGGCTACGAGCAGTACTTC
CASSQEQGYEQYF
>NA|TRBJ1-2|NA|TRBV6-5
TGTGCCAGCAGTTCGACAGCAACCAACTATGGCTACACCTTC
CASSSTATNYGYTF
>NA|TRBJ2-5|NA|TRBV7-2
TGTGCCAGCAGCTTAGTTGGGACTCGGGAGACCCAGTACTTC
CASSLVGTRETQYF
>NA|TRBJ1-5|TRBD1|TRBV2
TGTGCCAGCAGGGGAGACAGGGGACATCAGCCCCAGCATTTT
CASRGDRGHQPQHF
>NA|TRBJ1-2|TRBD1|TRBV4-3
TGCGCCAGCAGCCAAGGGGGTGGAGGGGGCACGCATGGCTACACCTTC
CASSQGGGGGTHGYTF
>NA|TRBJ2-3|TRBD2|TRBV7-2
TGTGCCAGCAGCTTAGTAGGCGGGGGGAACACAGATACGCAGTATTTT
CASSLVGGGNTDTQYF
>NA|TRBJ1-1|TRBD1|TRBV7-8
TGTGCCAGCAGGTTGGACAGGCGGAACACTGAAGCTTTCTTT
CASRLDRRNTEAFF
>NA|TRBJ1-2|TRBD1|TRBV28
TGTGCCAGCAGTGCGTTTTGGGGACAGGGGGCTGGAGGCTACACCTTC
CASSAFWGQGAGGYTF